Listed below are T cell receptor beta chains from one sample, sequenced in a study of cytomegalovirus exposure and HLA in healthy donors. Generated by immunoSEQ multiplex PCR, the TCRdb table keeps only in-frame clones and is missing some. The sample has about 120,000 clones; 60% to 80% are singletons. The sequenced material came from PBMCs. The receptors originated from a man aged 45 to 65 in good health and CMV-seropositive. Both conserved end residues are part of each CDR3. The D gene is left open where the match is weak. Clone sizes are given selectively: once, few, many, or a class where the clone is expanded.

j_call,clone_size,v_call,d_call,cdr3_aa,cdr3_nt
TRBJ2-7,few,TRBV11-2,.,CASSLGRVEEQYF,TGTGCCAGCAGCTTAGGGCGGGTAGAGGAGCAGTACTTC
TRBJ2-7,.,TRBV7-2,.,CASSPQTGPYEQYF,TGTGCCAGCAGCCCACAGACAGGACCCTACGAGCAGTACTTC
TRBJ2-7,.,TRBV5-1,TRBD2,CASSLVPSGRALKTYEQYF,TGCGCCAGCAGCTTGGTCCCCAGCGGGAGGGCCCTCAAAACCTACGAGCAGTACTTC
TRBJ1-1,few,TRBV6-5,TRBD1,CASSSGQGLGAFF,TGTGCCAGCAGTTCTGGACAGGGCCTGGGAGCTTTCTTT
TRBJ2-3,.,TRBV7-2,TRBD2,CARGGAEGDTQYF,TGTGCCAGGGGAGGGGCGGAAGGGGATACGCAGTATTTT
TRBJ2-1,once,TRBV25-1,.,CASSETHGNEQFF,TGTGCCAGCAGTGAAACCCACGGCAATGAGCAGTTCTTC
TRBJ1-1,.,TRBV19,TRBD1,CASTDGRGTEAFF,TGTGCCAGTACCGACGGCAGGGGGACTGAAGCTTTCTTT
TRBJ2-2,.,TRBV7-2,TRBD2,CASSLYLAGTGELFF,TGTGCCAGCAGCTTATATCTAGCGGGGACCGGGGAGCTGTTTTTT
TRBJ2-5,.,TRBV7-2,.,CASRRSETQYF,TGTGCCAGCAGGAGGTCAGAGACCCAGTACTTC
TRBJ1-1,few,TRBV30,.,CAWSQRTEAFF,TGTGCCTGGAGTCAGCGGACTGAAGCTTTCTTT
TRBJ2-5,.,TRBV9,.,CASSSFGEFRRETQYF,TGTGCCAGCAGCTCCTTCGGAGAGTTTAGGAGGGAGACCCAGTACTTC
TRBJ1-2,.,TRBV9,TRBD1,CASSSDRVDYGYTF,TGTGCCAGCAGCTCGGACAGGGTGGACTATGGCTACACCTTC
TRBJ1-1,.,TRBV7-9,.,CASSRGEGNTEAFF,TGTGCCAGCAGCCGAGGAGAGGGGAACACTGAAGCTTTCTTT
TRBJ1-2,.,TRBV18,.,CASSADRNYGYTF,TGTGCCAGCTCGGCCGACAGAAACTATGGCTACACCTTC
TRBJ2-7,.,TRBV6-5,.,CASSYGGRMGDYEQYF,TGTGCCAGCAGTTACGGAGGGCGGATGGGGGACTACGAGCAGTACTTC
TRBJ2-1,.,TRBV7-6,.,CASSLAGGNEQFF,TGTGCCAGCAGCTTAGCAGGCGGCAATGAGCAGTTCTTC
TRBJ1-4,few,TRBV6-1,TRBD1,CASSVLTGTGGSGNEKLFF,TGTGCCAGCAGTGTCCTGACCGGGACAGGGGGCAGTGGTAATGAAAAACTGTTTTTT
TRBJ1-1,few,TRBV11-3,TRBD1,CASSLGTGSPNTEAFF,TGTGCCAGCAGCCTCGGGACAGGGAGTCCGAACACTGAAGCTTTCTTT
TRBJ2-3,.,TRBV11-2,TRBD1,CASSVYRGTDTQYF,TGTGCCAGCAGCGTTTACAGGGGAACAGATACGCAGTATTTT
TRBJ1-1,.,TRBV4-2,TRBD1,CASSSGQGVLNTEAFF,TGTGCCAGCAGCTCCGGACAGGGGGTCCTGAACACTGAAGCTTTCTTT
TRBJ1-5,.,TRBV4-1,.,CASSPRQGSDNQPQHF,TGCGCCAGCAGCCCGCGCCAGGGCTCTGACAATCAGCCCCAGCATTTT
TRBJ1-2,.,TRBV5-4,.,CASSLGGLSDGYTF,TGTGCCAGCAGCTTGGGAGGTTTGAGCGATGGCTACACCTTC
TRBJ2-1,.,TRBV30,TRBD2,CAWSTALAGGVGNEQFF,TGTGCCTGGAGCACAGCACTAGCGGGAGGGGTCGGGAATGAGCAGTTCTTC
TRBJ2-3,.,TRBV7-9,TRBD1,CASSKGQIWVPGSTDTQYF,TGTGCCAGCAGCAAGGGACAGATTTGGGTCCCGGGAAGCACAGATACGCAGTATTTT
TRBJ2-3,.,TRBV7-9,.,CASSPLESTDTQYF,TGTGCCAGCAGCCCCCTCGAGAGCACAGATACGCAGTATTTT
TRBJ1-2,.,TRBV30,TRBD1,CAGQGLRDGYTF,TGTGCCGGACAGGGACTTCGGGATGGCTACACCTTC
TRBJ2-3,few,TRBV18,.,CASSPPMGASTDTQYF,TGTGCCAGCTCACCACCGATGGGGGCTAGCACAGATACGCAGTATTTT
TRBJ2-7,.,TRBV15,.,CATSREPQGYEQYF,TGTGCCACCAGCAGAGAACCCCAGGGATACGAGCAGTACTTC
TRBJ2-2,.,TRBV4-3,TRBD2,CASSQGAVAGVLNTGELFF,TGCGCCAGCAGCCAAGGGGCCGTAGCGGGAGTTTTAAACACCGGGGAGCTGTTTTTT
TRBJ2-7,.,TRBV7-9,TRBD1,CASSPRQGASGMGEQYF,TGTGCCAGCAGCCCGAGACAGGGGGCCTCCGGGATGGGAGAGCAGTACTTC
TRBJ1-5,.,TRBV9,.,CASSVGEGQPQHF,TGTGCCAGCAGCGTAGGGGAGGGTCAGCCCCAGCATTTT